The TCR beta chain described here comes from a study of shared clonotypes between healthy human individuals. None of the donors, who were healthy HIV-negative adults, had recently had acute infections or vaccinations. This clone was observed a single time. The antigen is unknown. The V gene end was trimmed by 5 bases and the J gene end by 4 bases; junction bases not matched to a gene: 5. The CDR3 is made up of 15 amino acids. CDR1 and CDR2 from the germline V gene are SGHTA and FQGNSA. Clones were sequenced by immunoSEQ multiplex PCR, and TCRdb holds only the in-frame ones, with some missing. The sample includes roughly 1,600,000 clones, just under 99% of them seen just once. Study-wide points: Blood was the sole source, and tissue repertoires probably differ.

The J gene is TRBJ2-7, the V gene TRBV7-2; 13 bases map to TRBD2. The clonotype originates from a man between 25 and 39 years old in good health. The sample comprised naive CD4+ T cells sorted from blood. This sample's subset: CD45RA+ positively selected. In nucleotides, the CDR3 is TGTGCCAGCAGCACCCGGACTAGCGGGAGTTACGAGCAGTACTTC. Translation: CASSTRTSGSYEQYF. Filled out from reference TRBV7-2 and TRBJ2-7, the complete variable domain reads GAGVSQSPSNKVTEKGKDVELRCDPISGHTALYWYRQSLGQGLEFLIYFQGNSAPDKSGLPSDRFSAERTGGSVSTLTIQRTQQEDSAVYLCASSTRTSGSYEQYFGPGTRLTVT.